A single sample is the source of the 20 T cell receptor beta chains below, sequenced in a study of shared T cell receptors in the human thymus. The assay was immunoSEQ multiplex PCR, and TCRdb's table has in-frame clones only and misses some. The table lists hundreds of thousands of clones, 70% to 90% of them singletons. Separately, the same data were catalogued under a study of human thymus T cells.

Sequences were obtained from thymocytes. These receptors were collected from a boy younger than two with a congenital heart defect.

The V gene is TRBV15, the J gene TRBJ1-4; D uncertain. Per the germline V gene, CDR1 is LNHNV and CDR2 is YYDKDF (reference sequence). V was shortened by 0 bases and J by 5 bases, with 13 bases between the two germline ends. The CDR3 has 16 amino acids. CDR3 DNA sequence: TGTGCCACCAGCAGAGATCAGTGGACGGGGAATGAAAAACTGTTTTTT. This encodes CATSRDQWTGNEKLFF. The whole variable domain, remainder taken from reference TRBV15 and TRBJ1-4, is DAMVIQNPRYQVTQFGKPVTLSCSQTLNHNVMYWYQQKSSQAPKLLFHYYDKDFNNEADTPDNFQSRRPNTSFCFLDIRSPGLGDTAMYLCATSRDQWTGNEKLFFGSGTQLSVL.

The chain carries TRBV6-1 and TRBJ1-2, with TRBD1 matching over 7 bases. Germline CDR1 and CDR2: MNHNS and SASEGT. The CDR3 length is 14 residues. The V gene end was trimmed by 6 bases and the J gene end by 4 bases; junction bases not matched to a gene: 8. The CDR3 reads CASRVTDRAYGYTF. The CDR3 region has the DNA TGTGCCAGCAGAGTTACAGACAGGGCCTATGGCTACACCTTC.

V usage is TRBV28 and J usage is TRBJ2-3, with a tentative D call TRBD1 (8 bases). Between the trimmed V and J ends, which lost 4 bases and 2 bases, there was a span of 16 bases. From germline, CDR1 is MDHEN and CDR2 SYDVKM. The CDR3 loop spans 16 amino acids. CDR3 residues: CASSSLQGGSTDTQYF. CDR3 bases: TGTGCCAGCAGTTCACTACAGGGGGGGTCCACAGATACGCAGTATTTT. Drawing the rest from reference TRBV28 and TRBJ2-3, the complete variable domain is DVKVTQSSRYLVKRTGEKVFLECVQDMDHENMFWYRQDPGLGLRLIYFSYDVKMKEKGDIPEGYSVSREKKERFSLILESASTNQTSMYLCASSSLQGGSTDTQYFGPGTRLTVL.

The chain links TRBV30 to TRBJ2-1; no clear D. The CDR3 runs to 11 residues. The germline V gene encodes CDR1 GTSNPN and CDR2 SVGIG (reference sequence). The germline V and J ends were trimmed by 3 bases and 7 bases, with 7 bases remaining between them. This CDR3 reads CAWSVMNEQFF. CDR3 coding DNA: TGTGCCTGGAGCGTTATGAATGAGCAGTTCTTC.

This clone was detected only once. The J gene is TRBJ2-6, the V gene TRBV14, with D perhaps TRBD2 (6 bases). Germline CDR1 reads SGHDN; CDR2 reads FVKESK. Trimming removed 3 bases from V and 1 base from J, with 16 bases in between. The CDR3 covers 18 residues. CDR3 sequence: CASSHSGGGVSGANVLTF. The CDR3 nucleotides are TGTGCCAGCAGCCATAGCGGAGGTGGGGTTTCTGGGGCCAACGTCCTGACTTTC.

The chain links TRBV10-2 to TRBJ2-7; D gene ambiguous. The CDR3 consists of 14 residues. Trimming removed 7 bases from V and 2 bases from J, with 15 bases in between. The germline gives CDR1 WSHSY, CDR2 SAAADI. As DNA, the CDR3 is TGCGCCAGCACACAGTCAATAACCACCTACGAGCAGTACTTC. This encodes CASTQSITTYEQYF.

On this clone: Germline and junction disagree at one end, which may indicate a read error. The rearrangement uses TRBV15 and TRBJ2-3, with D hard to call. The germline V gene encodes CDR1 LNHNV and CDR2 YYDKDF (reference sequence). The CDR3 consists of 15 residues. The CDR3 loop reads CAASRDVTSTDTQYF. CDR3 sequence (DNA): TGTGCCGCCAGCAGAGACGTGACTAGCACAGATACGCAGTATTTT.

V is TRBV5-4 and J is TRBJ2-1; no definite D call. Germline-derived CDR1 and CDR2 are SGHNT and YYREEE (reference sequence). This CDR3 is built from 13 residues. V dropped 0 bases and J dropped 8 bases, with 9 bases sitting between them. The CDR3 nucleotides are TGTGCCAGCAGCTTGGTTTTGTCGGATGAGCAGTTCTTC. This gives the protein CASSLVLSDEQFF.

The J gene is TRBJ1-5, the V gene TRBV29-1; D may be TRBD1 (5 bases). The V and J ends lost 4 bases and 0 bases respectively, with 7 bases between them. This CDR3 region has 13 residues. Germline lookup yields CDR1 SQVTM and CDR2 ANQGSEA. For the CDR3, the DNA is TGCAGCGTTGTTCAGGGTAGCAATCAGCCCCAGCATTTT. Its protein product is CSVVQGSNQPQHF.

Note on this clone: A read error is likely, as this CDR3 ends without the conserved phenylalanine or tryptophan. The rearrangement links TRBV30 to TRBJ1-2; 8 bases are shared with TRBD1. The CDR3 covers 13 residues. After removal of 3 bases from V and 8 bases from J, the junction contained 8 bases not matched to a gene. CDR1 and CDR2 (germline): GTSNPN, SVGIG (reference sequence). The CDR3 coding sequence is TGTGCCTGGAGCCAGGGGGCTGGGGGGGGCTACACCTGC. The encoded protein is CAWSQGAGGGYTC.

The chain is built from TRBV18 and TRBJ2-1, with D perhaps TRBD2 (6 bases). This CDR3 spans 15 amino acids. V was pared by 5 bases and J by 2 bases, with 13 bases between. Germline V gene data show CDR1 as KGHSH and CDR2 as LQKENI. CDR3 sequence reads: CASSVLWGAYNEQFF. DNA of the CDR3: TGTGCCAGCTCAGTCCTGTGGGGGGCCTACAATGAGCAGTTCTTC. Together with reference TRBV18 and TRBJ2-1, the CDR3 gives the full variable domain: NAGVMQNPRHLVRRRGQEARLRCSPMKGHSHVYWYRQLPEEGLKFMVYLQKENIIDESGMPKERFSAEFPKEGPSILRIQQVVRGDSAAYFCASSVLWGAYNEQFFGPGTRLTVL.

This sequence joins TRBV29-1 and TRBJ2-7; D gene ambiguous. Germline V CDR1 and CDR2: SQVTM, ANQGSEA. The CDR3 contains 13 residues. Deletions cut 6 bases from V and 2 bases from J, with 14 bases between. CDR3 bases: TGCAGCGTAATAGTCTTGCGCCCCTACGAGCAGTACTTC. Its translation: CSVIVLRPYEQYF.

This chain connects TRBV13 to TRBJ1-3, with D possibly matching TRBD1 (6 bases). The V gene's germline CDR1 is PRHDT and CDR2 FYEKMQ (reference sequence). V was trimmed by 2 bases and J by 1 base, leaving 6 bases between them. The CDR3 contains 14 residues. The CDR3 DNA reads TGTGCCAGCAGCTTACAGGGGTCTGGAAACACCATATATTTT. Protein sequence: CASSLQGSGNTIYF.

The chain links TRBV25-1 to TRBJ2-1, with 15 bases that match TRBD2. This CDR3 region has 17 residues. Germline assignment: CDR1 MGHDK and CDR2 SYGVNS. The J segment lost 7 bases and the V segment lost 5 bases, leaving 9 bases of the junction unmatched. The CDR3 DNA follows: TGTGCCAGCAGTCCGAAATCTGGGACTAGCGGGGGGAATGAGCAGTTCTTC. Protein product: CASSPKSGTSGGNEQFF.

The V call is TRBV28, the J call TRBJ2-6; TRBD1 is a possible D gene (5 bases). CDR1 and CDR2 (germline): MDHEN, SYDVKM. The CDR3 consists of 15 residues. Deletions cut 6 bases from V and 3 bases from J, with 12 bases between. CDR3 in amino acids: CASRKPGNGANVLTF. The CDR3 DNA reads TGTGCCAGCAGAAAACCAGGGAATGGGGCCAACGTCCTGACTTTC.

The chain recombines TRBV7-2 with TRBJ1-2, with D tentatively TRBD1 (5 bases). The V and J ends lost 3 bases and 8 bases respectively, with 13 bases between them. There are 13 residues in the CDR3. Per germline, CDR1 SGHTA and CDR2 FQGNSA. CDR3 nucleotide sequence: TGTGCCAGCAGCTTCGACCAGGGCCGGGGCTACACCTTC. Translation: CASSFDQGRGYTF.

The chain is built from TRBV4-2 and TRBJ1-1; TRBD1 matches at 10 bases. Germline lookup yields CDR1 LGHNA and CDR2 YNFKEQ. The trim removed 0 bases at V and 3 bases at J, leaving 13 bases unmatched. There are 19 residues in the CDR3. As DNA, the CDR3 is TGTGCCAGCAGCCAAGAGAATAAGTGGGACAGGGGTCGCGACACTGAAGCTTTCTTT. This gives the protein CASSQENKWDRGRDTEAFF.

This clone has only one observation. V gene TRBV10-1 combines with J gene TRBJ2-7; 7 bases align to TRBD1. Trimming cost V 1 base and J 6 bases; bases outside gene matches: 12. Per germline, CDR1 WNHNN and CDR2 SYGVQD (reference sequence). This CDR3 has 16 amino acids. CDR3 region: CASSELRQGPRFEQYF. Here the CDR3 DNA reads TGCGCCAGCAGTGAGTTGCGACAGGGCCCTCGTTTCGAGCAGTACTTC.

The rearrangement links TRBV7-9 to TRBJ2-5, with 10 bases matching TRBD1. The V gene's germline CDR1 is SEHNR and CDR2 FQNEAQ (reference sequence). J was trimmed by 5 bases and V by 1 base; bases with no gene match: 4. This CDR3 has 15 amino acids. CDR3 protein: CASSLGGQGWETQYF. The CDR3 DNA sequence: TGTGCCAGCAGCTTAGGGGGACAGGGGTGGGAGACCCAGTACTTC.

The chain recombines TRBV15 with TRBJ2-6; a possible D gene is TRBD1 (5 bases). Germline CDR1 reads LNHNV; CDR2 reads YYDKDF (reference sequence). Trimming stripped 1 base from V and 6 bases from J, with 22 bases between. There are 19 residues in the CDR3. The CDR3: CATSRGSGRDGLLANVLTF. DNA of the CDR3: TGTGCCACCAGCAGAGGGTCGGGCAGGGATGGGCTTTTGGCCAACGTCCTGACTTTC.